The present T cell receptor (beta chain) was sequenced within a study of OX40 agonist ivuxolimab in advanced cancers. On this clone: The antigen is not known.

Study observations and caveats: Doses of 0.1 to 3.0 mg/kg were accompanied by clonal expansion of CD4+ and CD8+ blood T cells by week 6. No determination was made of the antigen specificity of the expanded peripheral T cells. Expanded clones were, on average, more numerous among CD8+ T cells than CD4+.

The CDR3 is 13 residues long. Germline CDR1 is LGHNA and CDR2 is YSLEER. V lost 1 base and J 3 bases, leaving 7 bases between the germline ends. Assay used: immunoSEQ multiplex PCR; TCRdb lists only in-frame clones, some missing. The sample has about 99,000 clones, approximately 94% seen once; the top ten hold 2% to 2.5%. The sequences come from CD4+ or CD8+ T cells sorted from blood, collected in a trial of the OX40 agonist ivuxolimab. The sequence was collected from an adult with an advanced solid tumor such as melanoma, head and neck, liver or kidney cancer. V usage is TRBV4-3 and J usage is TRBJ2-7, with a weak D call TRBD1 (6 bases). The CDR3 spells CASSQGTDYEQYF. For the CDR3, the DNA is TGCGCCAGCAGCCAAGGGACAGACTACGAGCAGTACTTC.